This T cell receptor (beta chain) was captured in a study of blood T cell repertoires in COVID-19. About the research overall: The origin of the acute and convalescent COVID-19 samples was the United States, Italy and Spain.

Study processing details: Researchers report that nucleated cell counts were estimated from reference gene primer amplification. The repertoire was sequenced with immunoSEQ multiplex PCR; TCRdb's copy has only in-frame clones and lacks some. D and trimming come from the DNA, and the V and J calls and clone size come from that table. The sample lists around 67,000 clones, around 90% occurring once. Per germline, CDR1 MNHEY and CDR2 SMNVEV (reference sequence). The V and J ends lost 7 bases and 0 bases, in that order; junction bases with no gene match: 4. There are 14 residues in the CDR3. The sample was peripheral blood. V usage is TRBV27 and J usage is TRBJ2-7, with 9 bases aligning to TRBD2. The clonotype was recovered from a woman aged 80 or over with acute or convalescent COVID-19. Written as DNA, the CDR3 is TGTGCCAGCACCGCTAGCGGGGCCTCCTACGAGCAGTACTTC. It encodes CASTASGASYEQYF.